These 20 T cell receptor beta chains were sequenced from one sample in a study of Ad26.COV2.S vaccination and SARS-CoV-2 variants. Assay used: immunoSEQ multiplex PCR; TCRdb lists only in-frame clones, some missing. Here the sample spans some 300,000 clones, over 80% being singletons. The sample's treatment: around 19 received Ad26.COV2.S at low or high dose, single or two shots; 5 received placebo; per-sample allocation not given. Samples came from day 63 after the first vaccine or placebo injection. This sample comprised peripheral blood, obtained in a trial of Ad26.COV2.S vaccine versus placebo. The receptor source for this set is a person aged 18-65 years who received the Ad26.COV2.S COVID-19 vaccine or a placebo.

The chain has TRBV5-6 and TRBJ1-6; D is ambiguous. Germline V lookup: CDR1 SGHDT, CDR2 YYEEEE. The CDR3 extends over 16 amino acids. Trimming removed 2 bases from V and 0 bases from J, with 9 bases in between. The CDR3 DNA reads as TGTGCCAGCAGCTTCAGACGGAGCTCCTATAATTCACCCCTCCACTTT. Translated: CASSFRRSSYNSPLHF.

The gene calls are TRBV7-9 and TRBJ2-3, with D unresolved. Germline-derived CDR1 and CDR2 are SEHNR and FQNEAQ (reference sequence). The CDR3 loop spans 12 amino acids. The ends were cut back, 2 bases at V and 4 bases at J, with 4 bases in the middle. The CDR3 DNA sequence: TGTGCCAGCAGCTTAAAATCAGATACGCAGTATTTT. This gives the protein CASSLKSDTQYF.

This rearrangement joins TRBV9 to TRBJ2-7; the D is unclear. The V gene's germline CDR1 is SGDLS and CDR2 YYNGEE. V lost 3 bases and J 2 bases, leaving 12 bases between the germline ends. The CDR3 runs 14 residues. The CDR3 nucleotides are TGTGCCAGCAGCGCAAACCTCGCCCCCTACGAGCAGTACTTC. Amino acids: CASSANLAPYEQYF.

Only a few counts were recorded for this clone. DNA for the CDR3: TGTGCCAGCAGCTTAGGAGCGACGGACTATGGCTACACCTTC. Residues: CASSLGATDYGYTF. V and J are TRBV11-2 and TRBJ1-2; no firm D call. From germline, CDR1 is SGHAT and CDR2 FQNNGV. The CDR3 loop spans 14 amino acids. V lost 1 base and J 3 bases, leaving 9 bases between the germline ends.

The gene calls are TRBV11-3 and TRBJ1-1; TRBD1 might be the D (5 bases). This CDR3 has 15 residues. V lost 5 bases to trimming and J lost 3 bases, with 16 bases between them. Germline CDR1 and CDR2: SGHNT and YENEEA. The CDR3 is CASSQPTGPHTEAFF. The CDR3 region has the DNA TGTGCCAGCAGCCAGCCCACAGGCCCACACACTGAAGCTTTCTTT.

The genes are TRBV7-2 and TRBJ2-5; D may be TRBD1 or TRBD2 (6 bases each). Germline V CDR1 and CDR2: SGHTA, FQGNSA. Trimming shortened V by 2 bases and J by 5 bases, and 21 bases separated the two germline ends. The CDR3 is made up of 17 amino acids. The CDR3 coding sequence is TGTGCCAGCAGCTTAACGGGTACAGGGCGGGGTCTGGAGACCCAGTACTTC. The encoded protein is CASSLTGTGRGLETQYF.

CDR3 amino acids: CASSPPPGYTF. As DNA, the CDR3 is TGTGCCAGCAGTCCTCCCCCCGGCTACACCTTC. The rearrangement joins TRBV6-5 to TRBJ1-2; no clear D. Germline assignment: CDR1 MNHEY and CDR2 SVGAGI. This CDR3 is built from 11 residues. Between the trimmed V and J ends, which lost 5 bases and 8 bases, there was a span of 9 bases.

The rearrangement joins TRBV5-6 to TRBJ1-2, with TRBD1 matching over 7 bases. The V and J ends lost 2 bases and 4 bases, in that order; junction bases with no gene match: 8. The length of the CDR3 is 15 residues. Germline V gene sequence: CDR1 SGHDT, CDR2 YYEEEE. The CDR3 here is CASSLIGGAGYGYTF. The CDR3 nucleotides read TGTGCCAGCAGCTTAATAGGGGGCGCGGGCTATGGCTACACCTTC.

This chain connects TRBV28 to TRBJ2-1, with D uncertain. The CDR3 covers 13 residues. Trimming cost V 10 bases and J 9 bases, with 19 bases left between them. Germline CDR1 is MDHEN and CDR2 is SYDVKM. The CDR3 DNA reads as TGTGCCACCTCGGACCCAAACGGTTTTGAGCAGTTCTTC. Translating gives CATSDPNGFEQFF.

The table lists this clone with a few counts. CDR3 sequence: CASSLQYGGELFF. The CDR3 coding sequence is TGTGCCAGCAGTTTACAGTATGGCGGGGAGCTGTTTTTT. The chain recombines TRBV28 with TRBJ2-2; D not certain. Looked up from germline, CDR1 is MDHEN and CDR2 is SYDVKM. The CDR3 contains 13 residues. Between the trimmed V and J ends, which lost 2 bases and 7 bases, there was a span of 8 bases.

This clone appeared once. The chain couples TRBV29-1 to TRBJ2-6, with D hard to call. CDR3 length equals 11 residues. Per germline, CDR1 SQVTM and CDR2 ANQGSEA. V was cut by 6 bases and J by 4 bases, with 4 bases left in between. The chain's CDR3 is CSVPGANVLTF. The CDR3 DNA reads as TGCAGCGTCCCCGGGGCCAACGTCCTGACTTTC.

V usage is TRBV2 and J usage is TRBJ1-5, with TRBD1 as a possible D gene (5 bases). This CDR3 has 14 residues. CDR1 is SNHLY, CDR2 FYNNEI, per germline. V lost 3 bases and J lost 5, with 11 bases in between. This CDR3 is CASSDGDGYQPQHF. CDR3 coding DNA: TGTGCCAGCAGTGATGGGGACGGATATCAGCCCCAGCATTTT.

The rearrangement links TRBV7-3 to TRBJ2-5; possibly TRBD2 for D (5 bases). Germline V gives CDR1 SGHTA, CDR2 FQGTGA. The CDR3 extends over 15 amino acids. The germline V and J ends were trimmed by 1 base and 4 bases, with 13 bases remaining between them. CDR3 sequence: CASSLNRGSGETQYF. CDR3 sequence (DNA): TGTGCCAGCAGCTTAAACCGGGGATCTGGAGAGACCCAGTACTTC.

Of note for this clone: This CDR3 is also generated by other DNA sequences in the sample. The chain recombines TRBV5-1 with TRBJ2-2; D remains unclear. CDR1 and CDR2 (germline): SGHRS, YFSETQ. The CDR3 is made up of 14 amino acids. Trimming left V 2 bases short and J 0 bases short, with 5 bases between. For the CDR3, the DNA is TGCGCCAGCAGCTTACAAGCGAACACCGGGGAGCTGTTTTTT. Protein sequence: CASSLQANTGELFF.

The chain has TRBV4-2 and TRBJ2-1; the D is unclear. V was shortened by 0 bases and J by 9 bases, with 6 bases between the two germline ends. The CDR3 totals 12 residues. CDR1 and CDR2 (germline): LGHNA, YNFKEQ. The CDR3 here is CASSQEASEQFF. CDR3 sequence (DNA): TGTGCCAGCAGCCAAGAAGCCAGTGAGCAGTTCTTC.

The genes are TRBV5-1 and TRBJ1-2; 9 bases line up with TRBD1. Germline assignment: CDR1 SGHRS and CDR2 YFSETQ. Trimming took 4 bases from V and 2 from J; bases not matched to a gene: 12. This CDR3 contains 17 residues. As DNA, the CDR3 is TGCGCCAGCAGCAGTACAGGGGGCCTTAGGGACAACTATGGCTACACCTTC. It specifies CASSSTGGLRDNYGYTF.

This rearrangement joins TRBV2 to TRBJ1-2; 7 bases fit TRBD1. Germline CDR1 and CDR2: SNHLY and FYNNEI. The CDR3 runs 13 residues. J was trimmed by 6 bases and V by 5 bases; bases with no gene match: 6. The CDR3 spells CASSLQGLNGYTF. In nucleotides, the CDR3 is TGTGCCAGCAGTTTACAGGGGTTAAATGGCTACACCTTC.

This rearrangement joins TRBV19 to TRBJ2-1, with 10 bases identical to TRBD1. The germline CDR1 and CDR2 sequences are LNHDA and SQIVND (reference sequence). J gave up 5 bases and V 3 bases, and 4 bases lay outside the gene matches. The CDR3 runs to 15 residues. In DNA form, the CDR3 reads TGTGCCAGTAGTATCGGGACAGGGGTTAACAATGAGCAGTTCTTC. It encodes CASSIGTGVNNEQFF.

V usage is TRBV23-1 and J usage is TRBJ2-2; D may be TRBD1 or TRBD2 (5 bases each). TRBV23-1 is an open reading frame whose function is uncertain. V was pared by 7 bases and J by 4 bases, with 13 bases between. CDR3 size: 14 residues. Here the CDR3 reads CASTRHGATGELFF. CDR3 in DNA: TGCGCCAGCACCCGACACGGGGCCACCGGGGAGCTGTTTTTT.

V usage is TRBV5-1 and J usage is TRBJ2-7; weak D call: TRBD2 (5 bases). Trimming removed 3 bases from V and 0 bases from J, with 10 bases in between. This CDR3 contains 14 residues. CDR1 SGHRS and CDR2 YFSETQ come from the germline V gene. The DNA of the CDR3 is TGCGCCAGCAGCTCCGGGATCCCCTCCTACGAGCAGTACTTC. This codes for CASSSGIPSYEQYF.